Many counts were recorded for the clone carrying this T cell receptor beta chain. Its antigen is unknown. The data are from a study of early T cells in non-severe SARS-CoV-2 infection. Study information: Sequencing was performed on bulk RNA from unsorted whole blood, leaving chains unpaired. General study findings and limits: Anti-spike CD8 specificities were favored by VDJdb matching, whose results missed private and CD4 specificities.

Trimming took 1 base from V and 3 from J, leaving 11 bases between them. This CDR3 is 15 amino acids long. From germline, CDR1 is KGHDR and CDR2 SFDVKD. Attached unique molecular identifiers marked individual cDNA molecules. TCRdb re-derived calls from the 5' RACE reads in MiXCR, one entry per CDR3 protein. The data contain tens of thousands of distinct CDR3 sequences, about 9.1% of them seen just once; the ten biggest clones take up around 8.6%. Material: whole blood. This receptor was obtained from an adult who was a healthcare worker with PCR-confirmed SARS-CoV-2 infection or an uninfected control (not recorded which). The chain couples TRBV24-1 to TRBJ1-1; D may be TRBD1 (5 bases). CDR3 sequence: CATSDFSRVHTEAFF. CDR3 in DNA: TGTGCCACCAGTGATTTCAGCAGGGTCCACACTGAAGCTTTCTTT.